This passage covers 29 T cell receptor beta chains from one sample sequenced in a study of T cells in Graves' hyperthyroidism and ophthalmopathy. RNA transcripts served as the template for amplifying TCR beta CDR3 regions. First-round RT-PCR targeting the TCR CDR3 was performed with the HTBI primer set. TCRdb itself ran the multiplex PCR reads through MiXCR, one entry per CDR3 protein. Among about 540,000 distinct CDR3 sequences listed, 40% to 55% were seen once. Specimen: peripheral blood or thyroid tissue (not recorded which). All receptors come from a woman aged 18-30 years with Graves' hyperthyroidism.

This clonotype was seen at least ten times. The chain has TRBV25-1 and TRBJ2-2, with 11 bases lining up with TRBD2. CDR1 MGHDK and CDR2 SYGVNS come from the germline V gene. The CDR3 is 14 residues long. The J segment lost 5 bases and the V segment lost 10 bases, leaving 6 bases of the junction unmatched. The chain's CDR3 is CATTSGRVTGELFF. CDR3 nucleotide sequence: TGTGCCACCACTAGCGGGAGAGTTACCGGGGAGCTGTTTTTT.

This clonotype was seen just once. A much larger clone differs by one base, so this may be a read error. J is TRBJ1-4 and V is TRBV29-1; D not resolved. From germline, CDR1 is SQVTM and CDR2 ANQGSEA. This CDR3 has 15 residues. The CDR3 DNA sequence: TGCAGCGTGAAAAGAAGCAGCTCAACTAATGAAAAACCGTTTTTT. This translates into CSVKRSSSTNEKPFF.

This clonotype has more than one count but fewer than ten. The chain couples TRBV5-1 to TRBJ1-1, with D hard to call. CDR1 SGHRS and CDR2 YFSETQ come from the germline V gene. Trimming removed 0 bases at V and 5 bases at J, with 11 bases between. This CDR3 region has 14 residues. Here the CDR3 reads CASSLVPGLTEAFF. As DNA, the CDR3 is TGCGCCAGCAGCTTGGTTCCGGGTCTAACTGAAGCTTTCTTT.

Comments on this clonotype: Being one base from a much bigger clone, this may be a read error. The rearrangement uses TRBV19 and TRBJ2-2, with D maybe TRBD1 (7 bases). Per germline, CDR1 LNHDA and CDR2 SQIVND (reference sequence). The CDR3 contains 15 residues. The chain's CDR3 is CASTPLDRVAGGLFF. CDR3 in DNA: TGTGCCAGTACCCCGCTCGACAGGGTGGCCGGGGGGCTGTTTTTT.

This chain joins TRBV5-4 and TRBJ2-5, with TRBD2 matching over 7 bases. From germline, CDR1 is SGHNT and CDR2 YYREEE (reference sequence). CDR3 length: 17 residues. V dropped 4 bases and J dropped 2; count of bases not matched to a gene: 14. Written as DNA, the CDR3 is TGTGCCAGCAGCCCTTGGTGGGGGGGAGAGGGGCAAGAGACCCAGTACTTC. It specifies CASSPWWGGEGQETQYF.

This chain connects TRBV25-1 to TRBJ1-2; D gene ambiguous. This CDR3 has 14 amino acids. CDR1 is MGHDK and CDR2 is SYGVNS in the germline V gene. V was pared by 6 bases and J by 8 bases, with 19 bases between. This CDR3 is CASSGSPRERGYTF. The DNA of the CDR3 is TGTGCCAGCAGCGGGTCTCCCCGAGAGAGGGGCTACACCTTC.

This rearrangement joins TRBV7-3 to TRBJ2-5, with TRBD1 as a possible D gene (7 bases). There are 14 residues in the CDR3. The germline CDR1 and CDR2 sequences are SGHTA and FQGTGA. Trimming cost V 5 bases and J 4 bases, with 14 bases left between them. The CDR3 loop is CASSRQGGAETQYF. In DNA, the CDR3 is TGTGCCAGCAGCCGACAGGGCGGGGCAGAGACCCAGTACTTC.

This clonotype came up once. The V call is TRBV7-3, the J call TRBJ1-5, with 7 nucleotides matching TRBD1. The CDR3 contains 14 residues. V shed 5 bases, J shed 7 bases, and the junction held 8 bases outside the gene matches. Germline V gives CDR1 SGHTA, CDR2 FQGTGA. This CDR3 reads CASSRQGTGQPQHF. The CDR3 DNA reads TGTGCCAGCAGCAGACAGGGCACGGGCCAGCCCCAGCATTTT.

This chain links TRBV7-6 with TRBJ2-7; the D is unclear. The CDR3 is 14 residues long. Per the germline V gene, CDR1 is SGHVS and CDR2 is FNYEAQ. Deletions cut 1 base from V and 0 bases from J, with 7 bases between. CDR3 in DNA: TGTGCCAGCAGCTTAGAGACGCTCTCCTACGAGCAGTACTTC. It specifies CASSLETLSYEQYF.

This chain links TRBV20-1 with TRBJ1-3, with 7 bases fitting TRBD1. Unmatched junction bases numbered 9, after V lost 6 bases and J lost 4 bases. Germline CDR1 reads DFQATT; CDR2 reads SNEGSKA (reference sequence). The CDR3 is 14 amino acids. The CDR3 is CSASRGYLGNTIYF. CDR3 nucleotide sequence: TGCAGTGCGAGCAGGGGGTATCTCGGAAACACCATATATTTT.

The chain combines TRBV2 with TRBJ2-7; 9 nucleotides line up with TRBD1. The V gene end was trimmed by 4 bases and the J gene end by 1 base; junction bases not matched to a gene: 2. Germline V CDR1 and CDR2: SNHLY, FYNNEI. This CDR3 region has 14 residues. The CDR3 region is CASSAGTGSYEQYF. The DNA for the CDR3 is TGTGCCAGCAGTGCCGGGACAGGGTCCTACGAGCAGTACTTC.

Notes on this clonotype: One junction end disagrees with the germline gene, perhaps due to a read error. The CDR3 here is CASSGDAAPYF. The CDR3 DNA follows: TGTGCCAGCAGTGGCGACGCCGCCCCGTATTTT. The rearrangement joins TRBV2 to TRBJ1-5, with no clear D. CDR1 SNHLY and CDR2 FYNNEI come from the germline V gene. The CDR3 runs to 11 residues.

This chain's CDR3 is CATSSSGVAGANVLTF. The CDR3 nucleotides are TGTGCCACCAGCAGCTCTGGGGTTGCTGGGGCCAACGTCCTGACTTTC. The chain is built from TRBV15 and TRBJ2-6; D unclear. The CDR3 contains 16 residues. Germline values: CDR1 LNHNV, CDR2 YYDKDF (reference sequence). Deletions cut 3 bases from V and 2 bases from J, with 11 bases between.

The V gene is TRBV7-2, the J gene TRBJ2-3, with unresolved D. Germline CDR1 reads SGHTA; CDR2 reads FQGNSA. V shed 5 bases and J shed 0 bases, with 12 bases lying between them. The CDR3 runs 15 residues. The CDR3 protein is CASSSGIASTDTQYF. CDR3 sequence (DNA): TGTGCCAGCAGCAGTGGGATAGCTAGCACAGATACGCAGTATTTT.

Regarding this clonotype: Since a much larger clone is just one base distant, this may be a read error. V gene TRBV29-1 combines with J gene TRBJ2-5; D call uncertain. Germline CDR1 and CDR2: SQVTM and ANQGSEA. CDR3 length: 12 amino acids. CDR3 residues: CSVAGRQETQCF. The CDR3 coding sequence is TGCAGCGTTGCTGGGCGACAAGAGACCCAGTGCTTC.

The V call is TRBV19, the J call TRBJ1-1, with D possibly being TRBD1 (6 bases). Germline CDR1 is LNHDA and CDR2 is SQIVND (reference sequence). Trimming took 9 bases from V and 0 from J, leaving 17 bases between them. The length of the CDR3 is 15 residues. The CDR3 nucleotides are TGTGCCAGCAGCGGCCAAGGACAGATGAACACTGAAGCTTTCTTT. Translating it yields CASSGQGQMNTEAFF.

A few counts support this clonotype. This chain connects TRBV7-9 to TRBJ2-7, with 8 bases matching TRBD1. From germline, CDR1 is SEHNR and CDR2 FQNEAQ (reference sequence). Trimming removed 5 bases from V and 2 bases from J; junction bases left unmatched: 5. The CDR3 runs 14 residues. The CDR3 is CASSRTQGAYEQYF. DNA of the CDR3: TGTGCCAGCAGCCGAACACAGGGGGCCTACGAGCAGTACTTC. Drawing the rest from reference TRBV7-9 and TRBJ2-7, the complete variable domain is DTGVSQNPRHKITKRGQNVTFRCDPISEHNRLYWYRQTLGQGPEFLTYFQNEAQLEKSRLLSDRFSAERPKGSFSTLEIQRTEQGDSAMYLCASSRTQGAYEQYFGPGTRLTVT.

This clonotype was seen ten or more times. The V and J genes are TRBV29-1 and TRBJ1-2, with D possibly being TRBD1 (6 bases). The CDR3 has 13 residues. From germline, CDR1 is SQVTM and CDR2 ANQGSEA. V dropped 4 bases and J dropped 1 base, with 10 bases sitting between them. CDR3 residues: CSVGRGINYGYTF. CDR3 nucleotides: TGCAGCGTTGGCAGGGGAATTAACTATGGCTACACCTTC.

CDR3 in amino acids: CASSSDSHFYGYTF. CDR3 in DNA: TGTGCCAGCAGCTCGGACAGTCACTTCTATGGCTACACCTTC. This chain joins TRBV5-4 and TRBJ1-2; perhaps TRBD1 as D (6 bases). The CDR3 spans 14 residues. Germline V gives CDR1 SGHNT, CDR2 YYREEE (reference sequence). Trimming took 3 bases from V and 4 from J, leaving 13 bases between them.

The V gene is TRBV7-2, the J gene TRBJ2-7; 9 positions agree with TRBD2. The CDR3 totals 15 residues. Germline V gene lookup returns CDR1 SGHTA and CDR2 FQGNSA. V trimming: 4 bases; J trimming: 4 bases; junction bases outside the gene matches: 8. The DNA for the CDR3 is TGTGCCAGCAGCTCGCTTGGCGGGAGGGTTTACGAGCAGTACTTC. As protein: CASSSLGGRVYEQYF. Combining the CDR3 with reference TRBV7-2 and TRBJ2-7 gives the whole variable domain GAGVSQSPSNKVTEKGKDVELRCDPISGHTALYWYRQSLGQGLEFLIYFQGNSAPDKSGLPSDRFSAERTGGSVSTLTIQRTQQEDSAVYLCASSSLGGRVYEQYFGPGTRLTVT.

The V gene is TRBV19, the J gene TRBJ2-3, with D perhaps given as TRBD1 or TRBD2 (5 bases each). This CDR3 spans 13 amino acids. Per the germline V gene, CDR1 is LNHDA and CDR2 is SQIVND (reference sequence). V lost 6 bases, J lost 2 bases, and 9 bases lay in between. This chain's CDR3 is CASSQGPTDTQYF. DNA of the CDR3: TGTGCCAGTAGCCAGGGACCCACAGATACGCAGTATTTT.

Ten or more counts support this clonotype. V gene TRBV15 combines with J gene TRBJ1-4; no definite D call. V was clipped by 0 bases and J by 7 bases, with 12 bases between them. Looked up from germline, CDR1 is LNHNV and CDR2 is YYDKDF (reference sequence). The CDR3 has 15 amino acids. CDR3 nucleotides: TGTGCCACCAGCAGAGATACGTCCGGAGGTGAAAAACTGTTTTTT. Protein: CATSRDTSGGEKLFF.

This clonotype was picked up a small number of times. The V and J genes are TRBV7-9 and TRBJ1-4; D is possibly TRBD1 (6 bases). This CDR3 has 15 amino acids. V was clipped by 7 bases and J by 11 bases, with 23 bases between them. Germline CDR1 reads SEHNR; CDR2 reads FQNEAQ (reference sequence). The CDR3 loop is CASNPKGVSNRKLFF. CDR3 in DNA: TGTGCCAGCAACCCGAAGGGGGTTTCCAATAGGAAACTGTTTTTT.

The chain employs TRBV10-3 and TRBJ1-4; D possibly corresponds to TRBD1 (6 bases). Germline-derived CDR1 and CDR2 are ENHRY and SYGVKD. V was trimmed by 0 bases and J by 8 bases, leaving 10 bases between them. The CDR3 is 14 residues long. The CDR3 sequence: CAISESGGLEKLFF. DNA of the CDR3: TGTGCCATCAGTGAGTCGGGGGGCTTGGAAAAACTGTTTTTT.

The V call is TRBV7-2, the J call TRBJ1-5; 11 nucleotides align to TRBD1. The CDR3 loop spans 15 amino acids. J gave up 6 bases and V 5 bases, and 6 bases lay outside the gene matches. Germline V lookup: CDR1 SGHTA, CDR2 FQGNSA. CDR3 DNA: TGTGCCAGCAGCGTCGGACAGGGGGCCGGTCAGCCCCAGCATTTT. Protein product: CASSVGQGAGQPQHF. Full variable domain (missing parts from reference TRBV7-2 and TRBJ1-5): GAGVSQSPSNKVTEKGKDVELRCDPISGHTALYWYRQSLGQGLEFLIYFQGNSAPDKSGLPSDRFSAERTGGSVSTLTIQRTQQEDSAVYLCASSVGQGAGQPQHFGDGTRLSIL.

The chain has TRBV25-1 and TRBJ1-1; tentative D call: TRBD1 (6 bases). The V end was cut by 1 base, the J end by 10 bases, with 13 bases between. The CDR3 runs to 13 residues. Germline lookup yields CDR1 MGHDK and CDR2 SYGVNS. CDR3 in amino acids: CASSESVRGGAFF. Here the CDR3 DNA reads TGTGCCAGCAGTGAATCGGTGAGGGGGGGAGCTTTCTTT.

The rearrangement joins TRBV25-1 to TRBJ2-7; 7 positions match TRBD2. CDR1 and CDR2 (germline): MGHDK, SYGVNS. The CDR3 extends over 11 amino acids. The CDR3 region has the DNA TGTGCTGGGGGGGAGGGCCAGGGGCAGTACTTC. It yields the protein CAGGEGQGQYF.

The rearrangement uses TRBV2 and TRBJ2-5; D unclear. The J call could be wrong; TRBJ2-7 is a better fit for the DNA end. CDR1 and CDR2 from the germline V gene are SNHLY and FYNNEI. The CDR3 is 16 amino acids. CDR3 in DNA: TGTGCCAGCAGTTACTCCCAGAGTCTAGGCTCCTACGAGCAGTACTTC. It encodes CASSYSQSLGSYEQYF.

This chain connects TRBV25-1 to TRBJ1-6; D perhaps matches TRBD1 (5 bases). The CDR3 extends over 12 amino acids. Trimming shortened V by 6 bases and J by 15 bases, and 15 bases separated the two germline ends. Germline V gene sequence: CDR1 MGHDK, CDR2 SYGVNS. Here the CDR3 reads CASRSEPGRLHF. CDR3 nucleotides: TGTGCCAGCAGGTCGGAACCGGGGCGCCTCCACTTT.